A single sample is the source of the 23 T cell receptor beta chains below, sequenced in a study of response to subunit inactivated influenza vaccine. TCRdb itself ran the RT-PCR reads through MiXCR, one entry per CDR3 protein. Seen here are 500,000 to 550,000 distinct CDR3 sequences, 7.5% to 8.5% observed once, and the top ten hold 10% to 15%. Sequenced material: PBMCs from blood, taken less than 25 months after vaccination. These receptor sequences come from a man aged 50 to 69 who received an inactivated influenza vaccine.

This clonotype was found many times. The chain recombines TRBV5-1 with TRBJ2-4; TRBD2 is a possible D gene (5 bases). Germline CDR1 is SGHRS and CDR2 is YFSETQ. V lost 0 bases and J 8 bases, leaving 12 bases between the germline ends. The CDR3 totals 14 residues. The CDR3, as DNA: TGCGCCAGCAGCTTGGAGGCTAGCCGGGACATTCAGTACTTC. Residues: CASSLEASRDIQYF.

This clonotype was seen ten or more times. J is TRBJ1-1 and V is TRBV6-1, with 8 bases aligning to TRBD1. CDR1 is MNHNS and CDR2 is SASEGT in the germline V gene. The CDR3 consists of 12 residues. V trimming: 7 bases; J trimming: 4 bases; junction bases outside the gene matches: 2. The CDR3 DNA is TGTGCCAGCATCCAGGGGGCCACTGAAGCTTTCTTT. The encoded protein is CASIQGATEAFF.

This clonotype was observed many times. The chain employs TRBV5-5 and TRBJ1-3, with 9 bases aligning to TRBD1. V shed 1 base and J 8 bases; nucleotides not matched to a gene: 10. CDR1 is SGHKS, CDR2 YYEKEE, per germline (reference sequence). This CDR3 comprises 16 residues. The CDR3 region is CASSLYAGTGWDTIYF. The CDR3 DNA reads TGTGCCAGCAGCTTGTATGCCGGGACAGGGTGGGACACCATATATTTT.

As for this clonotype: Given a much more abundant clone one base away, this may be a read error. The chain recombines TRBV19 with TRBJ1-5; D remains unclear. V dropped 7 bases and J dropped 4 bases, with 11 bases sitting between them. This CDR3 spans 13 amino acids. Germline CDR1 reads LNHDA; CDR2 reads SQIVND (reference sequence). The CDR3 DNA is TGTGCCAGTATTATGACGGGTAATCAGCCCCAGCATTTT. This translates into CASIMTGNQPQHF.

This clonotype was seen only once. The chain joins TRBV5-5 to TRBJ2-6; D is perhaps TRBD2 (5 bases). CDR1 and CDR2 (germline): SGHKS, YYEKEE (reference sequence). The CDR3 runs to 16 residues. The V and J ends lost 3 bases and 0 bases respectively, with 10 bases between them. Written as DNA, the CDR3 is TGTGCCAGCAGCTGGATACGGGACTCTGGGGCCAACGTCCTGACTTTC. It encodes CASSWIRDSGANVLTF. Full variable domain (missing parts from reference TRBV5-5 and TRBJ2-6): DAGVTQSPTHLIKTRGQQVTLRCSPISGHKSVSWYQQVLGQGPQFIFQYYEKEERGRGNFPDRFSARQFPNYSSELNVNALLLGDSALYLCASSWIRDSGANVLTFGAGSRLTVL.

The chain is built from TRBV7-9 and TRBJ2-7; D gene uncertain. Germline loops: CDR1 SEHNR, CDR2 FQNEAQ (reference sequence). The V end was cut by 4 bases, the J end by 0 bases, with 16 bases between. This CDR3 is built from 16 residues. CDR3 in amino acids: CASSSLVGLPSYEQYF. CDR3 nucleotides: TGTGCCAGCAGCTCGTTGGTTGGCTTACCCTCCTACGAGCAGTACTTC.

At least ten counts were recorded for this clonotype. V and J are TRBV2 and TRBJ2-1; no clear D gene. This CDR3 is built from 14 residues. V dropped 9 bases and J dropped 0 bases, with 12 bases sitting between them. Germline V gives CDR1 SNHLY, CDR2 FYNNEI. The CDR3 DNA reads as TGTGCCAGTAGAGCCGACCGCTCCTACAATGAGCAGTTCTTC. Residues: CASRADRSYNEQFF.

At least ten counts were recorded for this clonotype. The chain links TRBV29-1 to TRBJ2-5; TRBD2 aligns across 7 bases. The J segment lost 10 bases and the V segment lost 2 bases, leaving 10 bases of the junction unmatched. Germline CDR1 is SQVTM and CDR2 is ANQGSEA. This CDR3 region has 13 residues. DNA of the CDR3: TGCAGCGTTGAAAGGGCTAGCGGAAGAGGCCAGTACTTC. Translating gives CSVERASGRGQYF.

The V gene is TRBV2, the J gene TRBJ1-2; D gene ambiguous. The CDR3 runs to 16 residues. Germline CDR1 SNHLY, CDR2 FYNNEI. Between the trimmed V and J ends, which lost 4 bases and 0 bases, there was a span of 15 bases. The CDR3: CASSAISGGPNYGYTF. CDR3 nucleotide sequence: TGTGCCAGCAGTGCCATAAGTGGCGGTCCTAACTATGGCTACACCTTC.

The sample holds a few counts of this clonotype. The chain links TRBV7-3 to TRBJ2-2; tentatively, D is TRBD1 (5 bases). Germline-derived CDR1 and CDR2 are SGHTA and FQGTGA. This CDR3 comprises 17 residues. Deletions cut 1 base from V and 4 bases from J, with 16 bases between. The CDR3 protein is CASSLSGVSRATGELFF. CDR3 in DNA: TGTGCCAGCAGCTTAAGTGGCGTGAGCAGGGCCACCGGGGAGCTGTTTTTT. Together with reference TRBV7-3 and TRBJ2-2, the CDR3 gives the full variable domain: GAGVSQTPSNKVTEKGKYVELRCDPISGHTALYWYRQSLGQGPEFLIYFQGTGAADDSGLPNDRFFAVRPEGSVSTLKIQRTERGDSAVYLCASSLSGVSRATGELFFGEGSRLTVL.

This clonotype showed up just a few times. The CDR3 is CASSLQDYNYGYTF. The CDR3 DNA sequence: TGTGCCAGCAGTTTACAGGACTATAACTATGGCTACACCTTC. The chain links TRBV12-3 or TRBV12-4 to TRBJ1-2; D is unclear. The V end lost 2 bases, the J end lost 1 base, and 8 bases lay between the germline ends. This CDR3 comprises 14 residues.

The DNA for the CDR3 is TGTGCCTCCTGCCAAGAGGGGTGCTGGGACAGGGGGTCCGGGGAGCTGTTTTTT. It is translated as CASCQEGCWDRGSGELFF. The gene calls are TRBV30 and TRBJ2-2; TRBD1 matches 11 bases. J was trimmed by 6 bases and V by 7 bases; bases with no gene match: 19. Germline loops: CDR1 GTSNPN, CDR2 SVGIG (reference sequence). The CDR3 is made up of 18 amino acids.

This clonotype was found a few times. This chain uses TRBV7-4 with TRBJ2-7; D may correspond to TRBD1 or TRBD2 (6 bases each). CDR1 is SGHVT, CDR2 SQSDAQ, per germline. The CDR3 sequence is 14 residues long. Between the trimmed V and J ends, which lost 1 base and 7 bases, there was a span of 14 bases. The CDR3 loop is CASSLVGGNLEQYF. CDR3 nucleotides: TGTGCCAGCAGCTTAGTAGGGGGGAATCTAGAGCAGTACTTC.

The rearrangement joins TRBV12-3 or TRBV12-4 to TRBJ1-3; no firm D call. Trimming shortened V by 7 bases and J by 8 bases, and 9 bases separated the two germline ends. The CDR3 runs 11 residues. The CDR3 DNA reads TGTGCCAGCACCCGAGGGTACACCATATATTTT. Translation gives CASTRGYTIYF.

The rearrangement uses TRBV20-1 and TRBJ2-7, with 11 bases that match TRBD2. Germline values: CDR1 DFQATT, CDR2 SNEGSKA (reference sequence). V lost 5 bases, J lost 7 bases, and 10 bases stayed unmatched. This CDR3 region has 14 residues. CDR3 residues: CSASTSGRWGEQYF. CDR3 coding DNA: TGCAGTGCTTCCACTAGCGGGAGATGGGGTGAGCAGTACTTC.

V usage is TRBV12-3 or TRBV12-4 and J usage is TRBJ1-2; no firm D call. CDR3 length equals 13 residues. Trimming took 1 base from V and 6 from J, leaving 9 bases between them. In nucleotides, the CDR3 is TGTGCCAGCAGTTTAGGGGCGTTGAATGGCTACACCTTC. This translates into CASSLGALNGYTF.

CDR3 protein: CASSFTGEFYTF. The CDR3 DNA reads as TGTGCCAGCTCATTCACCGGCGAGTTCTACACCTTC. The rearrangement joins TRBV18 to TRBJ1-2; D unresolved. V lost 5 bases and J lost 10, with 14 bases in between. There are 12 residues in the CDR3. From germline, CDR1 is KGHSH and CDR2 LQKENI.

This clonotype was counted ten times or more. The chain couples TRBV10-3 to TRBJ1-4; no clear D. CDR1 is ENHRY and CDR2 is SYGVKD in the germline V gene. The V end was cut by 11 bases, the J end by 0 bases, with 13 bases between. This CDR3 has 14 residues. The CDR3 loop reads CAAGGGATNEKLFF. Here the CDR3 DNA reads TGTGCCGCCGGAGGCGGTGCAACTAATGAAAAACTGTTTTTT.

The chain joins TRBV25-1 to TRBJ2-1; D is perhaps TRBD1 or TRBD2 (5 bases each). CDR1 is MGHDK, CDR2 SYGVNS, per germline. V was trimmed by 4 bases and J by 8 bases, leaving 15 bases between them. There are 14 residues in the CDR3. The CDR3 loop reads CASSGLERGDEQFF. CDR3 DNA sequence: TGTGCCAGCAGTGGACTCGAGCGAGGGGATGAGCAGTTCTTC.

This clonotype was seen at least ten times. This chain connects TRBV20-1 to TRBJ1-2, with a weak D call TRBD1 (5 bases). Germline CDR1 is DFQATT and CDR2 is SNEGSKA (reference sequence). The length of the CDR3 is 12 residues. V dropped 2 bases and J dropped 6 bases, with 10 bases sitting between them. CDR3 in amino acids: CSARRGTDGYTF. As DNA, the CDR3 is TGCAGTGCTAGACGAGGGACGGATGGCTACACCTTC.

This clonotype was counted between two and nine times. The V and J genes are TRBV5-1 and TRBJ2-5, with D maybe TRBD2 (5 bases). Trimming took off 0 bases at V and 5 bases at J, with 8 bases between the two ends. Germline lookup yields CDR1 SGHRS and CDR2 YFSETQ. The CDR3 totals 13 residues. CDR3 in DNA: TGCGCCAGCAGCTTGGCGGGATTCGAGACCCAGTACTTC. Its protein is CASSLAGFETQYF.

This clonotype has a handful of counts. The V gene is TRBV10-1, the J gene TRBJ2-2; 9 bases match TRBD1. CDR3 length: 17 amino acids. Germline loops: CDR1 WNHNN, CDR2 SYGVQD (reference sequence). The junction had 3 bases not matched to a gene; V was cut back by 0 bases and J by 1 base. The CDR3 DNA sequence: TGCGCCAGCAGTGAGTCTCCGGGACAGGGGAACACCGGGGAGCTGTTTTTT. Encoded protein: CASSESPGQGNTGELFF.

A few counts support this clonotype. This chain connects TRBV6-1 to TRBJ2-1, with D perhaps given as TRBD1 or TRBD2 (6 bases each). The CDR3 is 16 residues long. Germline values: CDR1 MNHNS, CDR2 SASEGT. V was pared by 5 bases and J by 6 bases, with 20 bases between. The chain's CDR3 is CASSPGAGKSANEQFF. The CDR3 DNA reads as TGTGCCAGCAGTCCGGGGGCGGGGAAGTCGGCCAATGAGCAGTTCTTC.